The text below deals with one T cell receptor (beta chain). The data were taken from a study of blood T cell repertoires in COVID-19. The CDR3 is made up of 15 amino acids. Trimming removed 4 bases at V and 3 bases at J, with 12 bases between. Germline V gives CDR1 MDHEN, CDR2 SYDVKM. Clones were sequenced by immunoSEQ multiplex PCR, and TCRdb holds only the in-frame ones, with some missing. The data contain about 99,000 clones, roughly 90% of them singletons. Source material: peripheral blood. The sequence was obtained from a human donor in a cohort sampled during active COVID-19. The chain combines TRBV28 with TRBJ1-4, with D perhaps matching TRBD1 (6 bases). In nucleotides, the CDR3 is TGTGCCAGCAGTTCCACAGGGAGGGCTAATGAAAAACTGTTTTTT. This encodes CASSSTGRANEKLFF.